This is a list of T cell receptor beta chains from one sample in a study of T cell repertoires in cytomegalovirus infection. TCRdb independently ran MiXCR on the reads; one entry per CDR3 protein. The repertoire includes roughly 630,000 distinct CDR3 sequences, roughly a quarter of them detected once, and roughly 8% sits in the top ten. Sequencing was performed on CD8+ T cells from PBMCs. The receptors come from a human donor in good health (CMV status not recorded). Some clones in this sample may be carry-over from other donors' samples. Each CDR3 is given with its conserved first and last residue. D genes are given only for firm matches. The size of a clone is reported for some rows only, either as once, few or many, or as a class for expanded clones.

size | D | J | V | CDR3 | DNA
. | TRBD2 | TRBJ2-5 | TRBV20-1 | CSASPSGGLETQYF | TGCAGTGCTAGCCCTAGCGGGGGTTTGGAGACCCAGTACTTC
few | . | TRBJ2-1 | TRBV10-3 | CAISDGRDEQFF | TGTGCCATCAGTGATGGCCGGGATGAGCAGTTCTTC
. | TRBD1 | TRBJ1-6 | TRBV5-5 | CASSFNRDRVNSPLHF | TGTGCCAGCAGTTTTAACCGGGACAGGGTAAATTCACCCCTCCACTTT
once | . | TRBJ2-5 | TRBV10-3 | CAISESQGYQETQYF | TGTGCCATCAGTGAGTCCCAGGGGTACCAAGAGACCCAGTACTTC
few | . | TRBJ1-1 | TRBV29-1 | CSGFRENTEAFF | TGCAGCGGGTTCAGAGAAAACACTGAAGCTTTCTTT
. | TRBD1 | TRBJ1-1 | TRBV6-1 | CASSVEGDRRTEAFF | TGTGCCAGCAGTGTGGAAGGGGACAGGCGGACTGAAGCTTTCTTT
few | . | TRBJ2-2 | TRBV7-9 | CASSHPRGTTGELFF | TGTGCCAGCAGTCACCCGCGGGGAACCACCGGGGAGCTGTTTTTT
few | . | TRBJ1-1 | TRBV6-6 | CASSYKVGTEAFF | TGTGCCAGCAGTTACAAGGTTGGCACTGAAGCTTTCTTT
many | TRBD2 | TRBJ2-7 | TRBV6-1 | CASSPRDYYTYEQYF | TGTGCCAGCAGCCCCCGGGACTATTACACCTACGAGCAGTACTTC
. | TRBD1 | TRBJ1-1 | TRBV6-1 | CASSEWRGPGTEAFF | TGTGCCAGCAGTGAATGGAGGGGGCCGGGCACTGAAGCTTTCTTT
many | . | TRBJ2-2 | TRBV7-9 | CATSSLGLNTGELFF | TGTGCCACCAGTTCTCTGGGGTTAAACACCGGGGAGCTGTTTTTT
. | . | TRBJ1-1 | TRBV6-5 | CASSFPGSPNTEAFF | TGTGCCAGCAGTTTCCCGGGAAGCCCGAACACTGAAGCTTTCTTT
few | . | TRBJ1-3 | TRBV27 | CASSAPPGNTIYF | TGTGCCAGCAGTGCCCCCCCTGGAAACACCATATATTTT
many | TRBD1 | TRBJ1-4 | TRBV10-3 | CAISEGQGREKLFF | TGTGCCATCAGTGAGGGACAGGGACGTGAAAAACTGTTTTTT
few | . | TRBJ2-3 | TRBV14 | CASSPFPLMMLTDTQYF | TGTGCCAGCAGCCCTTTCCCCCTAATGATGCTCACAGATACGCAGTATTTT